This is a list of T cell receptor beta chains from one sample in a study of T cell responses to AZD1222 COVID-19 vaccine. Sequenced by immunoSEQ multiplex PCR; TCRdb stores in-frame clones only, minus some. The repertoire holds about 150,000 clones, with around 85% as singletons. The material was peripheral blood, obtained on day 0 of MenACWY control vaccination. All receptors come from an adult in good health. Both conserved end residues are part of each CDR3. D genes are given only for firm matches. Expanded clones are given a class, and other clones once, few, many or no size at all.

NA	TRBJ2-6	NA	TRBV21-1	CASSQARSGANVLTF	TGTGCCAGCAGCCAGGCCCGCTCTGGGGCCAACGTCCTGACTTTC
NA	TRBJ1-1	TRBD1	TRBV29-1	CSARDRGASEVEAFF	TGCAGCGCCCGGGACAGGGGGGCCTCGGAGGTTGAAGCTTTCTTT
NA	TRBJ2-3	TRBD2	TRBV7-8	CASSARVGGGRLDTQYF	TGTGCCAGCAGCGCCAGGGTGGGCGGGGGGAGGTTAGATACGCAGTATTTT
once	TRBJ2-5	NA	TRBV2	CASNPGAGGETQYF	TGTGCCAGCAACCCGGGGGCCGGGGGAGAGACCCAGTACTTC
NA	TRBJ2-1	TRBD2	TRBV25-1	CASRPSGGVYNEQFF	TGTGCCAGCAGGCCTAGCGGGGGGGTCTACAATGAGCAGTTCTTC
few	TRBJ1-1	NA	TRBV5-4	CASSTGPNTEAFF	TGTGCCAGCAGCACAGGGCCGAACACTGAAGCTTTCTTT
NA	TRBJ2-7	TRBD1	TRBV6-1	CASSERWAGGYEQYF	TGTGCCAGCAGTGAAAGGTGGGCAGGGGGCTACGAGCAGTACTTC
few	TRBJ1-6	NA	TRBV18	CASSSDRNSPLHF	TGTGCCAGCTCATCGGACCGGAATTCACCCCTCCACTTT
NA	TRBJ2-5	NA	TRBV18	CASSPGAPETQYF	TGTGCCAGCTCACCGGGAGCTCCGGAGACCCAGTACTTC
NA	TRBJ1-1	NA	TRBV10-3	CAIRTSGTEAFF	TGTGCCATCCGAACCTCTGGGACTGAAGCTTTCTTT
NA	TRBJ2-3	NA	TRBV5-1	CASSAVTTDTQYF	TGCGCCAGCAGCGCGGTTACCACAGATACGCAGTATTTT
NA	TRBJ2-1	TRBD2	TRBV4-2	CASSQGLAGFGNEQFF	TGTGCCAGCAGCCAAGGACTAGCGGGATTTGGGAATGAGCAGTTCTTC
NA	TRBJ1-2	NA	TRBV3-1/TRBV3-2	CASSQVAGVGYTF	TGTGCCAGCAGCCAAGTGGCAGGGGTCGGCTACACCTTC
once	TRBJ2-7	NA	TRBV28	CASTGNVEGLYEQYF	TGTGCCAGCACCGGAAACGTCGAGGGCCTCTACGAGCAGTACTTC
NA	TRBJ1-5	NA	TRBV18	CASSPGTHSNQPQHF	TGTGCCAGCTCACCAGGGACACATAGCAATCAGCCCCAGCATTTT
once	TRBJ2-1	TRBD2	TRBV14	CASSSIAGRLFNEQFF	TGTGCCAGCAGCTCCATAGCGGGCAGATTATTCAATGAGCAGTTCTTC
NA	TRBJ1-6	NA	TRBV6-5	CASSRGMPYNSPLHF	TGTGCCAGCTCGAGGGGAATGCCCTATAATTCACCCCTCCACTTT
NA	TRBJ1-6	NA	TRBV5-1	CASSLPSGRNSPLHF	TGCGCCAGCAGCTTGCCCAGTGGACGGAATTCACCCCTCCACTTT
NA	TRBJ1-6	NA	TRBV12-3/TRBV12-4	CASSRNSPLHF	TGTGCCAGCAGTAGAAATTCACCCCTCCACTTT
NA	TRBJ2-3	NA	TRBV11-3	CASSRASPPTDTQYF	TGTGCCAGCAGCCGAGCTAGTCCGCCAACAGATACGCAGTATTTT
NA	TRBJ2-2	NA	TRBV7-2	CASSIQGSNTGELFF	TGTGCCAGCAGCATACAAGGCTCGAACACCGGGGAGCTGTTTTTT
NA	TRBJ2-3	NA	TRBV6-5	CASRPGRTDTQYF	TGTGCCAGCAGGCCCGGGAGAACAGATACGCAGTATTTT
NA	TRBJ2-2	NA	TRBV7-2	CASSLTPTNTGELFF	TGTGCCAGCAGCTTAACACCTACGAACACCGGGGAGCTGTTTTTT
NA	TRBJ2-1	TRBD1	TRBV19	CASSPIQGAVGNEQFF	TGTGCCAGTAGTCCGATACAGGGGGCTGTTGGGAATGAGCAGTTCTTC
NA	TRBJ2-7	NA	TRBV6-2/TRBV6-3	CASSLPRGGVTSYEQYF	TGTGCCAGCAGTCTTCCCAGGGGCGGGGTGACTTCCTACGAGCAGTACTTC
NA	TRBJ2-5	NA	TRBV10-2	CASRAPGPTETQYF	TGCGCCAGCAGAGCCCCGGGGCCGACGGAGACCCAGTACTTC
NA	TRBJ1-3	NA	TRBV30	CAWSEGGSGNTIYF	TGTGCCTGGAGTGAGGGGGGCTCTGGAAACACCATATATTTT
NA	TRBJ1-1	NA	TRBV24-1	CATSDPGNTEAFF	TGTGCCACCAGTGATCCTGGAAACACTGAAGCTTTCTTT
NA	TRBJ1-4	NA	TRBV11-2	CASSLRDSEKLFF	TGTGCCAGCAGCCTTCGGGATAGTGAAAAACTGTTTTTT
NA	TRBJ2-7	NA	TRBV9	CASSVDAPVQGRSSYEQYF	TGTGCCAGCAGCGTAGACGCCCCGGTACAGGGACGAAGCTCCTACGAGCAGTACTTC
NA	TRBJ1-5	TRBD1	TRBV7-8	CASSFSGQANQPQHF	TGTGCCAGCAGCTTCAGTGGACAGGCCAATCAGCCCCAGCATTTT
NA	TRBJ1-1	TRBD1	TRBV3-1/TRBV3-2	CASTRTGGAQLEIEAFF	TGTGCCAGCACAAGGACAGGGGGCGCCCAATTGGAGATTGAGGCTTTCTTT
NA	TRBJ2-5	NA	TRBV5-1	CASSGVWETQYF	TGCGCCAGCAGCGGGGTCTGGGAGACCCAGTACTTC
NA	TRBJ1-2	NA	TRBV6-5	CASSESRGGYTF	TGTGCCAGCAGCGAGTCCCGAGGTGGCTACACCTTC
NA	TRBJ1-1	NA	TRBV27	CASSLSLGLRVVEAFF	TGTGCCAGCAGTTTATCGTTAGGACTGCGGGTCGTTGAAGCTTTCTTT
NA	TRBJ2-5	TRBD2	TRBV27	CASSSGTSLGPQYF	TGTGCCAGCAGTTCAGGGACTAGCCTGGGGCCCCAGTACTTC
NA	TRBJ2-1	TRBD2	TRBV7-7	CASSVTSGLYNEQFF	TGTGCTAGCAGCGTGACTAGCGGGCTGTACAATGAGCAGTTCTTC